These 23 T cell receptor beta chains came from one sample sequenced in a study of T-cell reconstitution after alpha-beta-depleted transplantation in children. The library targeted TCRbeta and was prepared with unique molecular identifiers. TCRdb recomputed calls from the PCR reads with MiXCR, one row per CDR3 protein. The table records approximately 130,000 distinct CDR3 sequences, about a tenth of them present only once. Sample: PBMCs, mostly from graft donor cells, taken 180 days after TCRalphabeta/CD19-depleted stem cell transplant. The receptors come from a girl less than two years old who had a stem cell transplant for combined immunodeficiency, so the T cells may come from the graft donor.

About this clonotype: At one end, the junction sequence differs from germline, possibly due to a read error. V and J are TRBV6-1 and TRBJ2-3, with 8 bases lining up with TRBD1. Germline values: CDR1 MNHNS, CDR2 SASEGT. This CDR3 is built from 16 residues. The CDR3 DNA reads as TGTGCCAGCAGACGATCGACAGGGGCTATCACATATACGCAGTATTTT. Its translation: CASRRSTGAITYTQYF.

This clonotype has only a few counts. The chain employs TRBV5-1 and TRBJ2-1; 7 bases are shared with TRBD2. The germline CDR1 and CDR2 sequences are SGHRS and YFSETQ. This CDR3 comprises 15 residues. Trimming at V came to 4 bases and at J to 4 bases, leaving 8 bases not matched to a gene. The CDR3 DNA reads TGCGCCAGCAGCATACATAGCGGGCCATACAATGAGCAGTTCTTC. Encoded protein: CASSIHSGPYNEQFF.

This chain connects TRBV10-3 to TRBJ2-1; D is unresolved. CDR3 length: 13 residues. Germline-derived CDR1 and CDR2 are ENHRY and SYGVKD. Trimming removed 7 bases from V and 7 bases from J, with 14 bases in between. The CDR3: CAITLTERNEQFF. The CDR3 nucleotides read TGTGCCATCACCCTTACGGAGAGGAATGAGCAGTTCTTC.

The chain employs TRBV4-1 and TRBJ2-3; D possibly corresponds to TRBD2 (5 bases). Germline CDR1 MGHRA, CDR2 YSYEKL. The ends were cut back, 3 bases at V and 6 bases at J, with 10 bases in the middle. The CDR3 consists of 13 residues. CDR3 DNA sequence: TGCGCCAGCAGCCATCGGACGGGGGATACGCAGTATTTT. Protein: CASSHRTGDTQYF.

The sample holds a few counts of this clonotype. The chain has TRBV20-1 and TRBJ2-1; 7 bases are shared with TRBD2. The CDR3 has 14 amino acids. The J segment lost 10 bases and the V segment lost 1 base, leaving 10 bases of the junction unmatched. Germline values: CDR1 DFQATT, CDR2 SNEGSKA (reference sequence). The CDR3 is CSARGAGVGNEQFF. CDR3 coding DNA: TGCAGTGCTAGAGGGGCGGGAGTCGGGAACGAGCAGTTCTTC.

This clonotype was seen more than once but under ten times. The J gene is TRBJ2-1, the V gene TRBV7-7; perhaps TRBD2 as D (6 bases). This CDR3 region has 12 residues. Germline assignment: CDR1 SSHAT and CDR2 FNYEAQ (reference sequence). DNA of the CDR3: TGTGCTAGCGCGTTGGGGGGCAATGAGCAGTTCTTC. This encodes CASALGGNEQFF.

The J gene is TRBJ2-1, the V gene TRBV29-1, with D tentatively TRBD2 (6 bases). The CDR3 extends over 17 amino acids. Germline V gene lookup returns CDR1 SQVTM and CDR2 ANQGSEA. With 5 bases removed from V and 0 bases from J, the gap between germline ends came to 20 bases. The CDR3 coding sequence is TGCAGCGTTAGACCTCCTACTAGCATGGGCTCCTACAATGAGCAGTTCTTC. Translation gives CSVRPPTSMGSYNEQFF.

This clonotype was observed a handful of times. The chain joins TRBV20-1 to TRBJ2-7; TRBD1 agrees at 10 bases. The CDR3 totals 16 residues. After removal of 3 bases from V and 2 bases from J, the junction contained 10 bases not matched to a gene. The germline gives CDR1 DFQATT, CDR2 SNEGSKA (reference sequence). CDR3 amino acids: CSASSGDRGLPYEQYF. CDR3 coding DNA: TGCAGTGCTAGTTCCGGAGACAGGGGGCTTCCCTACGAGCAGTACTTC.

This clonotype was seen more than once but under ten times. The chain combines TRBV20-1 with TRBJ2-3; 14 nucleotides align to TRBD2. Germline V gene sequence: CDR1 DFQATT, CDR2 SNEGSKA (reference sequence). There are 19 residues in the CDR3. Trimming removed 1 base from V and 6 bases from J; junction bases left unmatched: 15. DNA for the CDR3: TGCAGTGCTAGAGCCCCCCGGAGGACTAGCGGGAGGACCCTCGATACGCAGTATTTT. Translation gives CSARAPRRTSGRTLDTQYF.

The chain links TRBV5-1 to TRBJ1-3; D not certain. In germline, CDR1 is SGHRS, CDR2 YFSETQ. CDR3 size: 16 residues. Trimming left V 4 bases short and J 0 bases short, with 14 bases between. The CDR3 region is CASSLQTSSSGNTIYF. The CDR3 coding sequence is TGCGCCAGCAGCCTTCAGACATCCAGCTCTGGAAACACCATATATTTT.

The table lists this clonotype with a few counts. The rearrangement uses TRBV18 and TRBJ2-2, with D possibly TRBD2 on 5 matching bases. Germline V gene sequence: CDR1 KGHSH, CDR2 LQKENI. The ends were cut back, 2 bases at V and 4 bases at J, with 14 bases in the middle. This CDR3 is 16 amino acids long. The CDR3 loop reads CASSPSPDRGTGELFF. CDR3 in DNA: TGTGCCAGCTCACCAAGTCCGGACCGGGGCACCGGGGAGCTGTTTTTT.

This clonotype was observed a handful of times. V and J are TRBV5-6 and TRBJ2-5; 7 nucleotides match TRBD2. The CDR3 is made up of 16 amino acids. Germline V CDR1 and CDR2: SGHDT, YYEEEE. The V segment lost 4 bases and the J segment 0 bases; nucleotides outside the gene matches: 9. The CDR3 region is CASSQPGTMDQETQYF. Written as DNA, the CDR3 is TGTGCCAGCAGCCAGCCTGGGACTATGGACCAAGAGACCCAGTACTTC.

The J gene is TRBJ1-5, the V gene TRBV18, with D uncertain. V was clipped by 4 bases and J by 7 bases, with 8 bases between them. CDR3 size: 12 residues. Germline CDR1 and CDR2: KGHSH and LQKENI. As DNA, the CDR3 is TGTGCCAGCTCACTGACCCCCCAGCCCCAGCATTTT. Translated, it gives CASSLTPQPQHF.

CDR3 in DNA: TGTGCCAGCAGCTTAGCTGGGCTGGGCGAGCAGTACTTC. It codes for CASSLAGLGEQYF. The chain recombines TRBV7-2 with TRBJ2-7, with unresolved D. The CDR3 totals 13 residues. V dropped 0 bases and J dropped 6 bases, with 9 bases sitting between them. CDR1 and CDR2 (germline): SGHTA, FQGNSA.

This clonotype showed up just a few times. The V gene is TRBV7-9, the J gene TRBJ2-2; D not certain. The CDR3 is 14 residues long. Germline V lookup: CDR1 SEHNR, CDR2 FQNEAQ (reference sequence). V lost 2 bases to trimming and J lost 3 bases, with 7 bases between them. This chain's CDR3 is CASSLRHYTGELFF. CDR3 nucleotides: TGTGCCAGCAGCTTACGACACTACACCGGGGAGCTGTTTTTT.

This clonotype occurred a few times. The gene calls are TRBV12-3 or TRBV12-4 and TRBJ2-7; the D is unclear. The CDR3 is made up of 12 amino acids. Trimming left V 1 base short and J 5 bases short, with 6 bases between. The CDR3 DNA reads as TGTGCCAGCAGTTTAGGCGCCCACGAGCAGTACTTC. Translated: CASSLGAHEQYF.

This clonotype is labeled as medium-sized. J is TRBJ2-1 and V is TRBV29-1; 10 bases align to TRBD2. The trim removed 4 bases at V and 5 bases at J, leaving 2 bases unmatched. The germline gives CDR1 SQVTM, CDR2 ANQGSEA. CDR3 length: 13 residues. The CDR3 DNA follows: TGCAGCGTTGTACTAGCGGGGAACAATGAGCAGTTCTTC. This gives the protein CSVVLAGNNEQFF.

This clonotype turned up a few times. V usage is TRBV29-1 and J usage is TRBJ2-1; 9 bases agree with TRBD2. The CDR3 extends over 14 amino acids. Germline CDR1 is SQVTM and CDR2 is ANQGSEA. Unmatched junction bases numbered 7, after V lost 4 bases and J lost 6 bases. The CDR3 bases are TGCAGCGTTGGACGCGGGGGGGTTAGCAATGAGCAGTTCTTC. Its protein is CSVGRGGVSNEQFF.

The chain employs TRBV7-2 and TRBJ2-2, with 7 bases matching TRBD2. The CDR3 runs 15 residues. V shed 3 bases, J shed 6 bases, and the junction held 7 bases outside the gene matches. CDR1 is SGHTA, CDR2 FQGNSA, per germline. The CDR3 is CASSLRLATPGELFF. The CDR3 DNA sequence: TGTGCCAGCAGCTTGAGACTAGCCACGCCCGGGGAGCTGTTTTTT.

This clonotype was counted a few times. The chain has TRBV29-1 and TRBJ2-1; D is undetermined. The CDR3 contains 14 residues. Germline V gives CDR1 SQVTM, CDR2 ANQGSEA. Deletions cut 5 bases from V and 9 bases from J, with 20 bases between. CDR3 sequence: CSVRRWQYEGEQFF. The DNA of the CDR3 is TGCAGCGTTCGCCGTTGGCAATACGAAGGTGAGCAGTTCTTC.

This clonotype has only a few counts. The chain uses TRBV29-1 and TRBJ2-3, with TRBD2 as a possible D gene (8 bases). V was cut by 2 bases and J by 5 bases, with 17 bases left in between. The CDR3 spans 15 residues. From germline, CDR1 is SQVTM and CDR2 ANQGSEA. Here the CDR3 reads CSVERGRGVEDTQYF. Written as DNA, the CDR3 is TGCAGCGTTGAAAGGGGGCGGGGGGTTGAAGATACGCAGTATTTT.

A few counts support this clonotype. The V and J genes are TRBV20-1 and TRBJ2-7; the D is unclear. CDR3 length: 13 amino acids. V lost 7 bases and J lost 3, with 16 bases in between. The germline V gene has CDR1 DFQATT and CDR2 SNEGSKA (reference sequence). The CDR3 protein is CSDRHLNFYEQYF. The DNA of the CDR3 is TGCAGTGATAGGCACCTTAACTTCTACGAGCAGTACTTC.

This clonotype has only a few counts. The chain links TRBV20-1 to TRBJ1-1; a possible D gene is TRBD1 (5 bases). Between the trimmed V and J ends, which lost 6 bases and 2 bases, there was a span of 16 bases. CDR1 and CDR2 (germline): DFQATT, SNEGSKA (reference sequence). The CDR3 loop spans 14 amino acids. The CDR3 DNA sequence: TGCAGTGCCGGGGGGAGGACATCTAACACTGAAGCTTTCTTT. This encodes CSAGGRTSNTEAFF.